Below, 30 T cell receptor beta chains from the same sample are listed, as sequenced in a study of T cell responses to AZD1222 COVID-19 vaccine. Libraries were prepared by immunoSEQ multiplex PCR; TCRdb keeps only in-frame clonotypes and omits some of them. The table includes about 160,000 clones, 90% to 95% detected once. Sequenced material: peripheral blood, taken on day 0 of AZD1222 vaccination. The source is an adult in good health.

This clone has a single count. V gene TRBV24-1 combines with J gene TRBJ2-1; perhaps TRBD2 as D (5 bases). In germline, CDR1 is KGHDR, CDR2 SFDVKD. V lost 3 bases and J lost 3, with 14 bases in between. CDR3 size: 16 residues. The CDR3 DNA reads TGTGCCACCAGTGATGGTTTAGCTGCGGGCTACAATGAGCAGTTCTTC. Encoded protein: CATSDGLAAGYNEQFF.

The sample holds a few counts of this clone. The CDR3 protein is CASSLASGNTIYF. The CDR3 DNA reads as TGTGCCAGCAGCTTAGCAAGCGGAAACACCATATATTTT. This chain joins TRBV7-8 and TRBJ1-3; no firm D call. CDR3 length: 13 amino acids. The germline V gene has CDR1 SGHVS and CDR2 FQNEAQ. Between the trimmed V and J ends, which lost 0 bases and 4 bases, there was a span of 4 bases.

The J gene is TRBJ1-6, the V gene TRBV6-5; TRBD1 matches at 9 bases. Losses at the gene ends were 5 bases for V and 7 bases for J; bases not matched to a gene: 6. Germline assignment: CDR1 MNHEY and CDR2 SVGAGI. The CDR3 loop spans 15 amino acids. CDR3 nucleotide sequence: TGTGCCAGCAGTCCTCCGACAGGGGGGAATTCACCCCTCCACTTT. Translation gives CASSPPTGGNSPLHF.

This sequence joins TRBV3-1 (or the pseudogene TRBV3-2) and TRBJ1-2; D may be TRBD1 (5 bases). The CDR3 has 14 amino acids. Germline CDR1 is LGHDT and CDR2 is YNNKEL (reference sequence). The V gene lost 4 bases and the J gene lost 6 bases, with 15 bases spanning the gap. CDR3 in DNA: TGTGCCAGCAGCCGCCTCGAGGGGCTTAATGGCTACACCTTC. Residues: CASSRLEGLNGYTF.

This rearrangement joins TRBV2 to TRBJ2-1; 9 bases line up with TRBD2. The CDR3 is made up of 15 amino acids. J was trimmed by 0 bases and V by 6 bases; bases with no gene match: 3. CDR1 and CDR2 (germline): SNHLY, FYNNEI. CDR3 residues: CASRNSGGSYNEQFF. CDR3 DNA sequence: TGTGCCAGCAGGAATAGCGGGGGCTCCTACAATGAGCAGTTCTTC.

The chain carries TRBV6-5 and TRBJ2-1; 11 positions agree with TRBD2. J was trimmed by 13 bases and V by 5 bases; bases with no gene match: 13. The CDR3 totals 15 residues. Germline CDR1 MNHEY, CDR2 SVGAGI. The CDR3 protein is CASSTIAGGPVIQFF. CDR3 DNA: TGTGCCAGCAGTACCATAGCGGGAGGGCCCGTTATCCAGTTCTTC.

V and J are TRBV12-3 or TRBV12-4 and TRBJ1-3; 9 bases align to TRBD1. The CDR3 totals 13 residues. V shed 4 bases, J shed 7 bases, and the junction held 2 bases outside the gene matches. The CDR3: CASSWDRVNTIYF. The CDR3 DNA sequence: TGTGCCAGCAGTTGGGACAGGGTTAACACCATATATTTT.

The chain employs TRBV21-1 and TRBJ1-3. TRBV21-1 is a known pseudogene. The CDR3 runs 16 residues. CDR3 nucleotides: TGTGCCAGCAGCAAAGGCGCGGGCACTCCTGGAAACACCATATATTTT. This sequence encodes CASSKGAGTPGNTIYF.

The count of this clone is one. The V gene is TRBV11-3, the J gene TRBJ1-1, with D perhaps matching TRBD1 (5 bases). With 2 bases removed from V and 0 bases from J, the gap between germline ends came to 7 bases. The germline V gene has CDR1 SGHNT and CDR2 YENEEA. CDR3 length equals 14 residues. CDR3 nucleotides: TGTGCCAGCAGCTTACAGGGTATGAACACTGAAGCTTTCTTT. It translates to CASSLQGMNTEAFF.

CDR3 sequence: CASSNEGAGNQPQHF. The CDR3 region has the DNA TGTGCCAGCAGCAACGAGGGGGCAGGGAATCAGCCCCAGCATTTT. The V and J genes are TRBV6-6 and TRBJ1-5, with 7 bases that match TRBD1. V was clipped by 6 bases and J by 4 bases; unmatched bases: 9. There are 15 residues in the CDR3. Germline values: CDR1 MNHNY, CDR2 SVGAGI (reference sequence).

The chain carries TRBV6-2 or TRBV6-3 and TRBJ2-7; 7 nucleotides agree with TRBD2. V gave up 5 bases and J gave up 8 bases; unmatched junction bases: 12. CDR3 size: 14 residues. Germline assignment: CDR1 MNHEY and CDR2 SVGEGT. The CDR3 nucleotides are TGTGCCAGCAGTGATCTAGCGGCTCCCTTCCAGCAGTACTTC. It codes for CASSDLAAPFQQYF.

The chain carries TRBV14 and TRBJ2-7; 10 positions agree with TRBD2. The CDR3 covers 15 residues. V shed 2 bases and J 6 bases; nucleotides not matched to a gene: 7. CDR1 and CDR2 (germline): SGHDN, FVKESK. The CDR3 bases are TGTGCCAGCAGCCAACGTCCGGGACTAGCGTTCGAGCAGTACTTC. This translates into CASSQRPGLAFEQYF.

V is TRBV29-1 and J is TRBJ1-4; D gene unclear. V shed 4 bases and J shed 12 bases, with 9 bases lying between them. The CDR3 runs 10 residues. Germline lookup yields CDR1 SQVTM and CDR2 ANQGSEA. CDR3 sequence: CSVGADELFF. In DNA form, the CDR3 reads TGCAGCGTTGGAGCGGACGAACTGTTTTTT.

V gene TRBV6-1 combines with J gene TRBJ1-1; D call uncertain. Germline-derived CDR1 and CDR2 are MNHNS and SASEGT. V gave up 4 bases and J gave up 1 base, with 10 bases separating them. The CDR3 extends over 14 amino acids. Here the CDR3 reads CASSVRVENTEAFF. For the CDR3, the DNA is TGTGCCAGCAGTGTTAGGGTTGAGAACACTGAAGCTTTCTTT.

This chain joins TRBV4-3 and TRBJ2-7, with D unresolved. The germline V gene encodes CDR1 LGHNA and CDR2 YSLEER. The CDR3 consists of 15 residues. V lost 0 bases, J lost 3 bases, and 12 bases lay in between. For the CDR3, the DNA is TGCGCCAGCAGCCAAGACGAGAGCCTCTACTACGAGCAGTACTTC. Its translation is CASSQDESLYYEQYF.

J is TRBJ2-7 and V is TRBV5-1; D tentatively reads TRBD1 or TRBD2 (6 bases each). The CDR3 length is 17 residues. Germline V gene lookup returns CDR1 SGHRS and CDR2 YFSETQ. Trimming took 4 bases from V and 1 from J, leaving 21 bases between them. Written as DNA, the CDR3 is TGCGCCAGCAGCCGAGGCCCAACGGGGGCCCCTTCCTACGAGCAGTACTTC. Encoded protein: CASSRGPTGAPSYEQYF.

A word on this clone: In the same sample, other DNA sequences code for this CDR3. The genes are TRBV20-1 and TRBJ2-5; 7 nucleotides agree with TRBD2. Looked up from germline, CDR1 is DFQATT and CDR2 is SNEGSKA (reference sequence). CDR3 length: 11 amino acids. V lost 6 bases to trimming and J lost 2 bases; unmatched junction nucleotides: 0. CDR3 loop: CSAGGQETQYF. In nucleotides, the CDR3 is TGCAGTGCGGGGGGGCAAGAGACCCAGTACTTC.

The chain carries TRBV7-2 and TRBJ2-1, with D possibly being TRBD2 (5 bases). The germline V gene has CDR1 SGHTA and CDR2 FQGNSA. The CDR3 extends over 17 amino acids. The V gene lost 1 base and the J gene lost 7 bases, with 20 bases spanning the gap. CDR3 coding DNA: TGTGCCAGCAGCTTAGAGAGGGTGGATGCCTTTGGTAATGAGCAGTTCTTC. This encodes CASSLERVDAFGNEQFF.

This clone was seen only once. The J gene is TRBJ2-3, the V gene TRBV5-1; D not resolved. V lost 5 bases to trimming and J lost 1 base, with 14 bases between them. This CDR3 contains 15 residues. In germline, CDR1 is SGHRS, CDR2 YFSETQ. The DNA for the CDR3 is TGCGCCAGCAGTTTCGGAAGGGCGGGCACAGATACGCAGTATTTT. Its protein is CASSFGRAGTDTQYF.

The chain has TRBV7-8 and TRBJ2-1; TRBD1 might be the D (6 bases). V was trimmed by 5 bases and J by 4 bases, leaving 21 bases between them. This CDR3 spans 17 amino acids. Per germline, CDR1 SGHVS and CDR2 FQNEAQ. The CDR3 reads CASSPPTRTVQYNEQFF. CDR3 nucleotides: TGTGCCAGCAGCCCCCCGACCAGGACAGTCCAATACAATGAGCAGTTCTTC.

Here the CDR3 DNA reads TGTGCCAGTAGTATAAGTTCCTCGGGACCTAACACTGAAGCTTTCTTT. This codes for CASSISSSGPNTEAFF. The V gene is TRBV19, the J gene TRBJ1-1, with a weak D call TRBD1 (5 bases). V dropped 2 bases and J dropped 2 bases, with 15 bases sitting between them. The germline V gene has CDR1 LNHDA and CDR2 SQIVND (reference sequence). The CDR3 loop spans 16 amino acids. The variable domain in full, with the rest retrieved from reference TRBV19 and TRBJ1-1, is DGGITQSPKYLFRKEGQNVTLSCEQNLNHDAMYWYRQDPGQGLRLIYYSQIVNDFQKGDIAEGYSVSREKKESFPLTVTSAQKNPTAFYLCASSISSSGPNTEAFFGQGTRLTVV.

V is TRBV9 and J is TRBJ2-7; D possibly corresponds to TRBD2 (6 bases). This CDR3 is 15 amino acids long. V was pared by 0 bases and J by 1 base, with 11 bases between. Germline CDR1 SGDLS, CDR2 YYNGEE. CDR3 protein: CASSVDSGYSYEQYF. DNA of the CDR3: TGTGCCAGCAGCGTAGATAGCGGATATTCCTACGAGCAGTACTTC.

The chain is built from TRBV27 and TRBJ2-3; 8 nucleotides align to TRBD1. This CDR3 region has 16 residues. In germline, CDR1 is MNHEY, CDR2 SMNVEV (reference sequence). Unmatched junction bases numbered 10, after V lost 3 bases and J lost 5 bases. CDR3 sequence: CASSFPPGTGGDTQYF. In nucleotides, the CDR3 is TGTGCCAGCAGTTTCCCCCCAGGGACAGGCGGAGATACGCAGTATTTT.

Worth noting for this clone: Other DNA sequences from this sample encode an identical CDR3 as well. The V and J genes are TRBV27 and TRBJ2-7; no firm D call. The germline V gene has CDR1 MNHEY and CDR2 SMNVEV (reference sequence). Trimming cost V 0 bases and J 6 bases, with 6 bases left between them. The CDR3 loop spans 12 amino acids. The CDR3: CASSLSGAEQYF. The CDR3 DNA sequence: TGTGCCAGCAGTTTATCAGGCGCCGAGCAGTACTTC.

This clone was seen a single time. CDR3 loop: CASSLQWDTEAFF. The CDR3 nucleotides are TGTGCCAGCAGCCTCCAATGGGACACTGAAGCTTTCTTT. V is TRBV11-2 and J is TRBJ1-1; D is unclear. V lost 5 bases and J lost 3, with 10 bases in between. Germline CDR1 and CDR2: SGHAT and FQNNGV. CDR3 length: 13 residues.

The V and J genes are TRBV30 and TRBJ2-2; D not certain. Germline-derived CDR1 and CDR2 are GTSNPN and SVGIG (reference sequence). This CDR3 region has 13 residues. The germline V and J ends were trimmed by 5 bases and 2 bases, with 9 bases remaining between them. The CDR3 DNA reads TGTGCCTGGGTGGCCGCAAACACCGGGGAGCTGTTTTTT. It specifies CAWVAANTGELFF.

The gene calls are TRBV24-1 and TRBJ2-3; D is ambiguous. The CDR3 is made up of 13 amino acids. V was clipped by 3 bases and J by 2 bases, with 5 bases between them. Germline assignment: CDR1 KGHDR and CDR2 SFDVKD. CDR3 protein: CATSDLDTDTQYF. CDR3 sequence (DNA): TGTGCCACCAGTGATCTAGACACAGATACGCAGTATTTT.

This clone has only a few counts. The chain has TRBV6-5 and TRBJ2-3, with D hard to call. CDR1 and CDR2 from the germline V gene are MNHEY and SVGAGI. CDR3 length: 16 amino acids. Trimming pared 1 base from V and 2 bases from J, leaving 13 bases between. For the CDR3, the DNA is TGTGCCAGCAGTTACTATCAGGATGGGGTCACAGATACGCAGTATTTT. It encodes CASSYYQDGVTDTQYF.

This clone was counted a few times. This sequence joins TRBV7-9 and TRBJ1-1; 10 nucleotides align to TRBD1. J gave up 1 base and V 2 bases, and 4 bases lay outside the gene matches. The CDR3 has 16 amino acids. Germline loops: CDR1 SEHNR, CDR2 FQNEAQ (reference sequence). This CDR3 is CASSLLDRGPNTEAFF. For the CDR3, the DNA is TGTGCCAGCAGCTTACTCGACAGGGGGCCGAACACTGAAGCTTTCTTT. The entire variable domain, with the rest obtained from reference TRBV7-9 and TRBJ1-1, is as follows: DTGVSQNPRHKITKRGQNVTFRCDPISEHNRLYWYRQTLGQGPEFLTYFQNEAQLEKSRLLSDRFSAERPKGSFSTLEIQRTEQGDSAMYLCASSLLDRGPNTEAFFGQGTRLTVV.

V gene TRBV5-6 combines with J gene TRBJ1-3; D gene unclear. V shed 5 bases and J shed 0 bases, with 12 bases lying between them. This CDR3 contains 15 residues. Per the germline V gene, CDR1 is SGHDT and CDR2 is YYEEEE. The DNA for the CDR3 is TGTGCCAGCAGGCGTAGGGAAACCTCTGGAAACACCATATATTTT. Protein: CASRRRETSGNTIYF.